This T cell receptor (beta chain) was captured by sequencing in a study of T-cell memory formation after mild COVID-19. CDR1 SGHRS and CDR2 YFSETQ come from the germline V gene. The CDR3 sequence is 13 residues long. V shed 1 base, J shed 4 bases, and the junction held 1 base outside the gene matches. TCRdb re-derived calls from the 5' RACE reads in MiXCR, one entry per CDR3 protein. Here the sample spans more than 100,000 distinct CDR3 sequences, roughly 6% being singletons. This clonotype was picked up many times. Sequencing used PBMCs or a T cell subset sorted from them (not recorded which). The sequence derives from an adult woman who had mild COVID-19 (a few samples of this study predate the infection). Cell type and time point are not known. This chain links TRBV5-1 with TRBJ1-1, with TRBD1 identical over 7 bases. CDR3 loop: CASSLTGVTEAFF. As DNA, the CDR3 is TGCGCCAGCAGCTTGACAGGGGTCACTGAAGCTTTCTTT.